This entry lists 25 T cell receptor beta chains sequenced from one sample in a study of T cell responses to AZD1222 COVID-19 vaccine. Assay: immunoSEQ multiplex PCR; the TCRdb copy retains only in-frame clones and omits some. This sample has 95,000 to 150,000 clones, with 92% found just once. This specimen was peripheral blood, taken on day 0 of AZD1222 vaccination. These receptors all come from an adult in good health.

The chain couples TRBV7-9 to TRBJ1-1; possibly TRBD1 for D (5 bases). The CDR3 spans 12 residues. Trimming shortened V by 8 bases and J by 4 bases, and 11 bases separated the two germline ends. The germline CDR1 and CDR2 sequences are SEHNR and FQNEAQ (reference sequence). The CDR3 DNA is TGTGCCAGCGGGGCTTCGGGCACTGAAGCTTTCTTT. Protein: CASGASGTEAFF.

The chain is built from TRBV4-1 and TRBJ2-4; D might be TRBD1 (5 bases). Germline-derived CDR1 and CDR2 are MGHRA and YSYEKL. V shed 2 bases and J shed 0 bases, with 8 bases lying between them. This CDR3 contains 15 residues. The CDR3 sequence: CASSQTGLAKNIQYF. In DNA form, the CDR3 reads TGCGCCAGCAGCCAAACAGGTTTAGCCAAAAACATTCAGTACTTC.

The chain uses TRBV29-1 and TRBJ2-1; TRBD2 might be the D (5 bases). CDR1 and CDR2 from the germline V gene are SQVTM and ANQGSEA. The CDR3 runs to 14 residues. V was pared by 0 bases and J by 11 bases, with 17 bases between. The CDR3 DNA is TGCAGCGTTGAAGATCGGGGAGTCCGGATGAAGCAGTTCTTC. The encoded protein is CSVEDRGVRMKQFF.

The chain is built from TRBV7-9 and TRBJ1-3; 8 bases fit TRBD1. The length of the CDR3 is 18 residues. Unmatched junction bases numbered 20, after V lost 10 bases and J lost 3 bases. From germline, CDR1 is SEHNR and CDR2 FQNEAQ (reference sequence). The CDR3 sequence: CAISGAGGQSLGGNTIYF. CDR3 bases: TGTGCCATCTCTGGGGCAGGGGGCCAATCTCTAGGTGGAAACACCATATATTTT.

To note about this clone: Its ends do not fully match the called genes, so a read error is possible. The chain joins TRBV2 to TRBJ1-5, with TRBD1 identical over 8 bases. The CDR3 extends over 17 amino acids. Germline V gene data show CDR1 as SNHLY and CDR2 as FYNNEI. The CDR3 nucleotides are TGTGCCAGCGGTGAGCAGCAGGGGGCTATGAGCAATCAGCCCCAGCATTTT. Its translation is CASGEQQGAMSNQPQHF.

The rearrangement uses TRBV19 and TRBJ2-3, with 10 bases identical to TRBD2. The germline CDR1 and CDR2 sequences are LNHDA and SQIVND (reference sequence). The CDR3 extends over 15 amino acids. The J segment lost 7 bases and the V segment lost 1 base, leaving 5 bases of the junction unmatched. The CDR3 loop reads CASSIGASGGHTQYF. For the CDR3, the DNA is TGTGCCAGTAGTATAGGGGCTAGCGGGGGACATACGCAGTATTTT.

The chain links TRBV5-1 to TRBJ2-7, with 9 bases lining up with TRBD1. Germline CDR1 and CDR2: SGHRS and YFSETQ. The V segment lost 4 bases and the J segment 3 bases; nucleotides outside the gene matches: 5. CDR3 length: 14 residues. This CDR3 is CASSRDRDFYEQYF. Here the CDR3 DNA reads TGCGCCAGCAGCCGGGACAGGGATTTCTACGAGCAGTACTTC. Full variable domain (rest looked up from reference TRBV5-1 and TRBJ2-7): KAGVTQTPRYLIKTRGQQVTLSCSPISGHRSVSWYQQTPGQGLQFLFEYFSETQRNKGNFPGRFSGRQFSNSRSEMNVSTLELGDSALYLCASSRDRDFYEQYFGPGTRLTVT.

On this clone: A junction end diverges from the germline sequence, so it may reflect a read error. This chain uses TRBV12-3 or TRBV12-4 with TRBJ1-3; TRBD1 matches 9 bases. CDR3 length equals 12 residues. For the CDR3, the DNA is TGTGCCAGCAGTTTCGGGCCACAGGGGGCTCATTTT. This translates into CASSFGPQGAHF.

This rearrangement joins TRBV30 to TRBJ1-1, with D possibly TRBD1 on 5 matching bases. The CDR3 is made up of 12 amino acids. Germline CDR1 GTSNPN, CDR2 SVGIG (reference sequence). V was pared by 7 bases and J by 6 bases, with 15 bases between. CDR3 coding DNA: TGTGCCTCCCAGGGTGCGGAAGCTGAAGCTTTCTTT. Residues: CASQGAEAEAFF.

The V and J genes are TRBV7-3 and TRBJ2-2; 14 bases match TRBD2. CDR1 SGHTA and CDR2 FQGTGA come from the germline V gene. The CDR3 is 15 amino acids. V dropped 5 bases and J dropped 8; count of bases not matched to a gene: 4. CDR3 DNA sequence: TGTGCCAGCAGCCGGGGACTAGCGGGAGTGGGGGAGCTGTTTTTT. Its translation: CASSRGLAGVGELFF.

This chain joins TRBV28 and TRBJ1-3; 7 nucleotides agree with TRBD1. The CDR3 extends over 14 amino acids. In germline, CDR1 is MDHEN, CDR2 SYDVKM. J lost 2 bases, V lost 6 bases, and 4 bases had no gene match. The CDR3 loop is CASRQGQTGNTIYF. The CDR3 DNA is TGTGCCAGCAGGCAGGGACAGACTGGAAACACCATATATTTT.

This chain links TRBV6-2 or TRBV6-3 with TRBJ1-1, with 7 nucleotides matching TRBD1. The junction had 6 bases not matched to a gene; V was cut back by 0 bases and J by 5 bases. The germline V gene has CDR1 MNHEY and CDR2 SVGEGT. This CDR3 spans 15 amino acids. The CDR3 protein is CASSYSGRGKTEAFF. The CDR3 DNA is TGTGCCAGCAGTTACTCAGGCAGGGGGAAAACTGAAGCTTTCTTT.

The V call is TRBV7-2, the J call TRBJ2-2; tentatively, D is TRBD1 (7 bases). CDR1 SGHTA and CDR2 FQGNSA come from the germline V gene. CDR3 length: 14 amino acids. The V end lost 10 bases, the J end lost 5 bases, and 17 bases lay between the germline ends. Here the CDR3 reads CAMGGQQLTGELFF. Written as DNA, the CDR3 is TGTGCCATGGGGGGACAGCAATTAACCGGGGAGCTGTTTTTT.

The chain joins TRBV19 to TRBJ1-1; unclear D gene. Germline V gives CDR1 LNHDA, CDR2 SQIVND (reference sequence). The length of the CDR3 is 13 residues. The V and J ends lost 6 bases and 5 bases respectively, with 13 bases between them. The CDR3 protein is CASRGGSGTEAFF. The CDR3, as DNA: TGTGCCAGTAGAGGAGGTTCGGGAACTGAAGCTTTCTTT.

J is TRBJ2-1 and V is TRBV30; tentatively, D is TRBD2 (6 bases). V was cut by 5 bases and J by 10 bases, with 15 bases left in between. Germline-derived CDR1 and CDR2 are GTSNPN and SVGIG (reference sequence). The CDR3 is made up of 12 amino acids. This CDR3 reads CAWATSSREQFF. In DNA, the CDR3 is TGTGCCTGGGCGACTAGTTCCCGGGAGCAGTTCTTC.

The rearrangement links TRBV28 to TRBJ2-2, with TRBD1 matching 8 bases. The germline CDR1 and CDR2 sequences are MDHEN and SYDVKM. The CDR3 totals 17 residues. The V gene end was trimmed by 4 bases and the J gene end by 1 base; junction bases not matched to a gene: 8. This chain's CDR3 is CASSYWDRRLNTGELFF. In DNA, the CDR3 is TGTGCCAGCAGTTACTGGGACAGGCGACTGAACACCGGGGAGCTGTTTTTT.

CDR3: CASSRDRDTGELFF. The CDR3 nucleotides read TGTGCCAGTAGCCGGGACAGGGACACCGGGGAGCTGTTTTTT. The J gene is TRBJ2-2, the V gene TRBV19, with TRBD1 matching 9 bases. Unmatched junction bases numbered 2, after V lost 6 bases and J lost 3 bases. The CDR3 runs to 14 residues. From germline, CDR1 is LNHDA and CDR2 SQIVND (reference sequence).

The V and J genes are TRBV6-6 and TRBJ1-5; 7 bases fit TRBD1. The CDR3 consists of 14 residues. The V gene end was trimmed by 6 bases and the J gene end by 3 bases; junction bases not matched to a gene: 5. CDR1 is MNHNY, CDR2 SVGAGI, per germline (reference sequence). The CDR3 DNA follows: TGTGCCAGCAGCCGACAGGGTATCAATCAGCCCCAGCATTTT. As protein: CASSRQGINQPQHF.

This clone has only one observation. The rearrangement joins TRBV5-1 to TRBJ1-1, with D maybe TRBD1 (6 bases). CDR1 and CDR2 from the germline V gene are SGHRS and YFSETQ. Trimming shortened V by 4 bases and J by 1 base, and 11 bases separated the two germline ends. The CDR3 covers 14 residues. The CDR3 reads CASSDAGANTEAFF. Written as DNA, the CDR3 is TGCGCCAGCAGCGACGCAGGGGCGAACACTGAAGCTTTCTTT.

Worth noting for this clone: The identical CDR3 is also encoded by other nucleotide sequences in the sample. CDR3 residues: CASSVAGQETQYF. Here the CDR3 DNA reads TGTGCCAGCAGCGTAGCTGGCCAAGAGACCCAGTACTTC. The chain carries TRBV9 and TRBJ2-5; D uncertain. Germline CDR1 reads SGDLS; CDR2 reads YYNGEE. The CDR3 is 13 residues long. V gave up 0 bases and J gave up 1 base, with 4 bases separating them.

This clone has a count of ten or more. The chain couples TRBV7-9 to TRBJ2-1; 11 bases align to TRBD2. The V gene end was trimmed by 6 bases and the J gene end by 1 base; junction bases not matched to a gene: 14. The CDR3 runs 19 residues. Germline CDR1 SEHNR, CDR2 FQNEAQ (reference sequence). The CDR3 DNA sequence: TGTGCCAGCAGGGGATCAGGGCTAGCGGGAGGACCTTCCTACAATGAGCAGTTCTTC. Translated, it gives CASRGSGLAGGPSYNEQFF.

The chain carries TRBV7-2 and TRBJ1-1; 8 nucleotides match TRBD1. From germline, CDR1 is SGHTA and CDR2 FQGNSA. This CDR3 has 16 residues. J was trimmed by 2 bases and V by 5 bases; bases with no gene match: 10. CDR3 in amino acids: CASSRWPQGVNTEAFF. The CDR3 nucleotides are TGTGCCAGCAGCCGCTGGCCACAGGGGGTAAACACTGAAGCTTTCTTT.

A note on this clone: Within the sample, other DNA sequences also encode this same CDR3. DNA of the CDR3: TGTGCCACCAGTGACCCCGATCAGCCCCAGCATTTT. Translation gives CATSDPDQPQHF. This chain links TRBV24-1 with TRBJ1-5; D is unclear. The CDR3 length is 12 residues. Trimming stripped 4 bases from V and 5 bases from J, with 5 bases between. Germline V lookup: CDR1 KGHDR, CDR2 SFDVKD.

This clone has a single count. The CDR3 DNA reads as TGTGCCAGCAGCAGACAGGGGATGTATGGCTACACCTTC. It encodes CASSRQGMYGYTF. The chain couples TRBV12-3 or TRBV12-4 to TRBJ1-2; 8 bases align to TRBD1. The CDR3 loop spans 13 amino acids. Trimming at V came to 6 bases and at J to 5 bases, leaving 5 bases not matched to a gene.

This chain uses TRBV12-3 or TRBV12-4 with TRBJ1-5; maybe TRBD1 (5 bases). The CDR3 is 13 amino acids. V lost 8 bases to trimming and J lost 6 bases, with 14 bases between them. CDR3 sequence (DNA): TGTGCCAGCTCACACCGGGGGGGTCAGCCCCAGCATTTT. Translated, it gives CASSHRGGQPQHF.